This TCR beta chain emerged from a study of OX40 agonist ivuxolimab in advanced cancers. Measured with immunoSEQ multiplex PCR; TCRdb has only the in-frame clones, and not every one. The repertoire holds about 93,000 clones, about 90% seen once, with about 0.51% in the top ten. Germline assignment: CDR1 SQVTM and CDR2 ANQGSEA. V gave up 4 bases and J gave up 6 bases, with 9 bases separating them. This CDR3 is 11 amino acids long. The TCR was taken from an adult with an advanced solid tumor such as melanoma, head and neck, liver or kidney cancer. The chain has TRBV29-1 and TRBJ1-1; no definite D call. Sequencing was performed on CD4+ or CD8+ T cells sorted from blood, taken in a trial of the OX40 agonist ivuxolimab. The CDR3 reads CSVVLVAEAFF. DNA for the CDR3: TGCAGCGTTGTCCTAGTTGCTGAAGCTTTCTTT.